This T cell receptor beta chain is drawn from a study of cytomegalovirus exposure and HLA in healthy donors. The study's findings and limits: Certain indistinguishable V segments, among them TRBV6-2 and TRBV6-3, were excluded.

This clone appeared once. The antigen is unknown. PCR amplification relied on 60 Vbeta primers (plus 13 Jbeta primers). The table came from immunoSEQ multiplex PCR; TCRdb's copy has only in-frame clones and leaves some out. The sample lists 95,000 to 150,000 clones; about four fifths were seen once. Germline V gene sequence: CDR1 PRHDT, CDR2 FYEKMQ (reference sequence). Trimming took 1 base from V and 0 from J, leaving 10 bases between them. CDR3 length: 16 residues. The chain couples TRBV13 to TRBJ1-3; D remains ambiguous. This TCR came from a man in his forties or fifties in good health and CMV-seronegative. Input material: PBMCs. Here the CDR3 reads CASSLERVSSGNTIYF. The CDR3 DNA reads as TGTGCCAGCAGCTTAGAGCGCGTGAGCTCTGGAAACACCATATATTTT.